The 13 T cell receptor beta chains given below trace back to one sample, sequenced in a study of T cells in Graves' hyperthyroidism and ophthalmopathy. Regions amplified from RNA transcripts were the TCR beta CDR3 regions. The HTBI set primed first-round TCR CDR3 RT-PCR. MiXCR, applied by TCRdb to the multiplex PCR reads, yields one record per CDR3 protein. Among about 480,000 distinct CDR3 sequences listed, roughly 14% were seen once. The sequencing input was blood. These receptors were collected from a woman younger than 35 with Graves' hyperthyroidism.

This clonotype came up many times. The chain has TRBV2 and TRBJ1-4; D gene uncertain. CDR3 length equals 15 residues. The germline V gene encodes CDR1 SNHLY and CDR2 FYNNEI. V lost 6 bases and J 3 bases, leaving 14 bases between the germline ends. This chain's CDR3 is CASSLSRRANEKLFF. DNA for the CDR3: TGTGCCAGCAGCCTAAGCCGACGGGCTAATGAAAAACTGTTTTTT.

This clonotype showed up many times. The chain uses TRBV20-1 and TRBJ1-1; tentatively, D is TRBD1 (6 bases). The V and J ends lost 0 bases and 0 bases respectively, with 11 bases between them. Germline V gives CDR1 DFQATT, CDR2 SNEGSKA (reference sequence). The CDR3 loop spans 15 amino acids. The CDR3 here is CSAREGAGMNTEAFF. The CDR3 DNA sequence: TGCAGTGCTAGAGAGGGGGCAGGGATGAACACTGAAGCTTTCTTT.

This clonotype was seen at least ten times. The chain is built from TRBV19 and TRBJ2-7; maybe TRBD2 (6 bases). The germline V gene has CDR1 LNHDA and CDR2 SQIVND (reference sequence). The CDR3 extends over 15 amino acids. V was clipped by 4 bases and J by 0 bases, with 13 bases between them. This CDR3 reads CASSKTGTFSYEQYF. The DNA for the CDR3 is TGTGCCAGTAGTAAGACCGGGACTTTCTCCTACGAGCAGTACTTC.

The rearrangement uses TRBV6-1 and TRBJ1-1; D is unresolved. The CDR3 has 14 amino acids. Germline V gene lookup returns CDR1 MNHNS and CDR2 SASEGT. The V gene lost 6 bases and the J gene lost 1 base, with 12 bases spanning the gap. CDR3 in DNA: TGTGCCAGCAGGAACTTAGCTGGGAACACTGAAGCTTTCTTT. Its translation: CASRNLAGNTEAFF.

This clonotype was counted many times. The chain carries TRBV7-2 and TRBJ2-1; D is perhaps TRBD2 (6 bases). The V and J ends lost 5 bases and 5 bases respectively, with 19 bases between them. Germline values: CDR1 SGHTA, CDR2 FQGNSA. This CDR3 is built from 16 residues. The CDR3 loop reads CASSDDPRLGDNEQFF. The DNA of the CDR3 is TGTGCCAGCAGCGACGATCCGCGACTAGGGGACAATGAGCAGTTCTTC.

This clonotype was observed at least ten times. The chain links TRBV29-1 to TRBJ1-1; D is unclear. Trimming removed 2 bases from V and 3 bases from J, with 16 bases in between. Germline CDR1 and CDR2: SQVTM and ANQGSEA. The CDR3 sequence is 15 residues long. The CDR3 here is CSVEYWGEDDTEAFF. The CDR3 nucleotides read TGCAGCGTTGAATATTGGGGAGAGGACGACACTGAAGCTTTCTTT. Variable domain in full (rest from reference TRBV29-1 and TRBJ1-1): SAVISQKPSRDICQRGTSLTIQCQVDSQVTMMFWYRQQPGQSLTLIATANQGSEATYESGFVIDKFPISRPNLTFSTLTVSNMSPEDSSIYLCSVEYWGEDDTEAFFGQGTRLTVV.

There are a few counts of this clonotype. The rearrangement uses TRBV9 and TRBJ2-7; the match to TRBD1 covers 9 bases. The CDR3 is made up of 16 amino acids. The germline V gene has CDR1 SGDLS and CDR2 YYNGEE. The ends lost 1 base at V and 3 bases at J; junction bases unmatched: 8. CDR3 in amino acids: CASSVMPGTGSYEQYV. CDR3 in DNA: TGTGCCAGCAGCGTAATGCCCGGGACAGGGAGCTACGAGCAGTACGTC.

This clonotype has only one observation. Possible read error: a much larger clone is one base away. The chain is built from TRBV7-9 and TRBJ1-2; maybe TRBD1 (5 bases). The CDR3 is 16 amino acids. Germline CDR1 is SEHNR and CDR2 is FQNEAQ (reference sequence). The CDR3 DNA reads as TGTGCCAACAGCTCGCTGCGGGGGGTTGTCTATTATGGCTACACCTTC. Amino acids: CANSSLRGVVYYGYTF.

The chain couples TRBV11-1 to TRBJ2-1, with 9 bases identical to TRBD2. The germline V gene encodes CDR1 SGHAT and CDR2 FQDESV (reference sequence). J was trimmed by 5 bases and V by 1 base; bases with no gene match: 9. This CDR3 has 17 residues. The CDR3 nucleotides are TGTGCCAGCAGCTTAGGTCGGGAGAGCGGGAGGAACAATGAGCAGTTCTTC. As protein: CASSLGRESGRNNEQFF.

The gene calls are TRBV7-9 and TRBJ1-2; D is uncertain. The CDR3 totals 18 residues. V shed 4 bases and J shed 2 bases, with 23 bases lying between them. Germline CDR1 and CDR2: SEHNR and FQNEAQ (reference sequence). The CDR3 loop is CASSSERLGSYGNYGYTF. The CDR3 DNA sequence: TGTGCCAGCAGCTCCGAAAGGTTGGGAAGCTATGGAAACTATGGCTACACCTTC.

This clonotype has ten or more counts. This sequence joins TRBV6-1 and TRBJ1-3; D is unresolved. The CDR3 covers 15 residues. Trimming shortened V by 8 bases and J by 0 bases, and 14 bases separated the two germline ends. Germline CDR1 is MNHNS and CDR2 is SASEGT. In nucleotides, the CDR3 is TGTGCCAGCCAAGGGAGTCTGTTCTCTGGAAACACCATATATTTT. This codes for CASQGSLFSGNTIYF.

In its sample, this clonotype was seen many times. This rearrangement joins TRBV6-5 to TRBJ1-1; D may be TRBD1 (6 bases). V was shortened by 2 bases and J by 8 bases, with 15 bases between the two germline ends. Germline CDR1 reads MNHEY; CDR2 reads SVGAGI. The CDR3 contains 14 residues. The CDR3 reads CASSYGGQLREAFF. Here the CDR3 DNA reads TGTGCCAGCAGTTACGGAGGACAGTTAAGGGAAGCTTTCTTT.

At least ten counts were recorded for this clonotype. The V and J genes are TRBV7-8 and TRBJ1-6; D gene uncertain. Germline V gene sequence: CDR1 SGHVS, CDR2 FQNEAQ. Trimming took 1 base from V and 6 from J, leaving 10 bases between them. The CDR3 is 15 amino acids. For the CDR3, the DNA is TGTGCCAGCAGCTTAGTAAAGTCGATTAATTCACCCCTCCACTTT. This gives the protein CASSLVKSINSPLHF.